One TCR beta chain is described in this entry. Only a few counts were recorded for this clone. The antigen this receptor binds is unknown. Qualities for individual bases were not recorded, and no much larger clone is one base off. The entire amount of isolated RNA was reverse transcribed using the High Capacity cDNA Reverse Transcription Kit, so the sequenced TCRB transcripts were expressed ones. Deep immunoSEQ sequencing was applied to naive, central memory and regulatory T cell samples, giving an average of around 4 million total reads per sample. Sorted cells were lysed in RLT buffer and RNA was extracted with DNase-treated RNeasy Micro or Mini kits, depending on cell number. Each cell subset was processed separately to prevent cross-contamination, with patient and healthy donor samples processed together. The immunoSEQ multiplex PCR was used to amplify TCRB sequences from cDNA, yielding 87-bp fragments that span the CDR3 region. Sequencing of the amplicons was done on the Illumina HiSeq platform. Per the original workflow: PCR bias was corrected computationally using synthetic template baselines, and reads within Hamming distance 2 were collapsed, with unmergeable singletons discarded. Reads were aligned against IMGT so that V, D and J genes, CDR3 length and insertions or deletions at six rearrangement sites could be assigned. Within each subset, clonotype counts were normalized to sorted cell number, and only after that were true diversity and Gini coefficients computed with the tcR R package. The overlap coefficient, calculated on TCRB nucleotide sequences, was used to quantify repertoire sharing. Out-of-frame TCRB sequences from naive cells were analyzed as a proxy for the pre-selection repertoire. This is the immuneACCESS table as TCRdb keeps it, with only in-frame sequences that have V and J called. A part of the clones is gone; compared with another copy, unresolved V genes explain less than half, and the rest is unexplained. The V and J calls and clone size come from that table; D and trimming were worked out from the DNA. For this sample the table gives around 280,000 clones, of which about 15% were detected only once. The top ten clonotypes cover 0.015% of the sample.

A single peripheral blood draw of around 0.11 L on average was collected from each donor into heparinised tubes. A BD FACSAria II was used to sort naive, central memory, regulatory and stem cell-like memory CD4+ T cells with a panel that included CD45RO, CCR7, CD25, CD127, CD95 and CD27. A purity above 95% was achieved for all sorted populations. PBMCs were isolated right away by Lymphoprep density gradient centrifugation and were stained directly, without culture. Samples were stained and sorted in pairs, with one healthy donor and one patient per experiment, so that batch effects were minimized. This record comes from a study of beta chain features in type 1 diabetes listed by TCRdb under 2018. In terms of the full investigation: No differences in mean age, gender distribution, total cell number or subset yield were found between patients and healthy donors. A total of roughly 100,000,000 sorted cells were examined across all samples, and the number of cells per subset was strongly correlated with RNA yield. In the study, recently diagnosed type 1 diabetes patients and matched healthy donors were compared on the TCRB repertoires of their sorted circulating CD4+ T cell subsets. Naive and central memory subsets were obtained from all 30 or so donors, but regulatory and stem cell-like memory subsets were isolated from only 8 patients and roughly 8 healthy donors. Overall study results and their limits: At VDJ recombination sites, type 1 diabetes patients had fewer insertions and more deleted nucleotides, which implies abnormalities in thymic rearrangement. Type 1 diabetes patients showed a moderate but significant shortening of TCRB CDR3 length in all four CD4+ subsets. HLA sub-analyses involved small numbers of individuals, so any influence of HLA type on TCRB rearrangement remained unresolved. Because cDNA was sequenced instead of genomic DNA, highly expressing activated cells could be over-represented, though the groups showed no difference in activation or CD3 levels. The naive, central memory and regulatory TCRB repertoires appeared to resemble one another more closely among patients than among healthy donors. PCR might favor shorter templates, but patient and control samples were amplified and corrected together, so any skew would affect both groups equally.

This TCR was recovered from a man aged 18 to 29 with type 1 diabetes. Sequences were obtained from naive CD4+ T cells from blood. The sample's cell subset or site label, decoded: true naive CD4+ T cells.

CDR3 protein: CASSPGGGGTEAFF. The nucleotide sequence is given as TGTGCCAGCAGTCCCGGGGGGGGTGGCACTGAAGCTTTCTTT. This receptor chain uses TRBV6-5 and TRBJ1-1; a tentative D match to TRBD1 spans 5 bases. The CDR3 starts with the cysteine, ends with the phenylalanine, and has 14 residues. Of the read, only the CDR3 DNA is kept; its 42 bases are in frame from base 1. Per the germline V gene, MNHEY is the CDR1 and SVGAGI is the CDR2. V drops 5 bases and J drops 4 bases, leaving 14 bases in between.